This record looks at one T cell receptor beta chain sequence and its context. J gave up 5 bases and V 2 bases, and 8 bases lay outside the gene matches. This CDR3 is built from 15 residues. Germline V CDR1 and CDR2: LGHDT, YNNKEL (reference sequence). Original processing notes: Researchers report that nucleated cell counts were estimated from reference gene primer amplification. This table comes from immunoSEQ multiplex PCR, and its TCRdb copy is limited to in-frame clones, with some not included. That table gives V, J and clone size, and the DNA gave D and trimming. This repertoire shows roughly 120,000 clones, 88% found once; its top ten account for about 3.5%. The data were obtained in a study of blood T cell repertoires in COVID-19. As for the study in general: PBMCs, B-cell-depleted T cells, or T cells provided the cDNA or gDNA that made up the material.

Source material: peripheral blood. The rearrangement links TRBV3-1 (or the pseudogene TRBV3-2) to TRBJ2-7; 8 positions match TRBD2. The sequence was collected from a woman in her 50s with acute or convalescent COVID-19. CDR3 protein: CASSQRTSTPHEQYF. CDR3 nucleotide sequence: TGTGCCAGCAGCCAAAGGACTAGCACACCCCACGAGCAGTACTTC.